Below are 5 T cell receptor beta chains sequenced from a single sample in a study of T-cell reconstitution after alpha-beta-depleted transplantation in children (dated by TCRdb to 2016 to 2018). The meaning of the sample's treatment or condition label: allogeneic hematopoietic cell transplantation with graft depleted of TCRalphabeta T cells and CD19 B cells. The library relied on PCR. Sequencing instrument: Illumina HiSeq 2500. Molecular barcoding was employed in the preparation of TCR libraries, with unique molecular identifiers being used to normalize TCRbeta repertoire quantification. The raw public data were reprocessed by TCRdb itself: fastp quality trimming at Q25, MiXCR clonotype calling, in-frame beta chains only. CDR3 protein sequences are deduplicated, and each keeps its most common genes and DNA. This sample lists almost 250,000 distinct CDR3 sequences; more than 20% were detected once. Roughly 2.6% of the sample lies in the top ten.

This sample comprised PBMCs, obtained before TCRalphabeta/CD19-depleted stem cell transplant. These receptors originate from a girl aged 2 to 9 with Fanconi anemia, due to receive a stem cell transplant.

This clonotype was found many times. This chain connects TRBV27 to TRBJ2-7; D not resolved. The CDR3 is made up of 14 amino acids. The germline V gene has CDR1 MNHEY and CDR2 SMNVEV (reference sequence). V was shortened by 2 bases and J by 0 bases, with 8 bases between the two germline ends. CDR3: CASSLDILSYEQYF. The CDR3 region has the DNA TGTGCCAGCAGTTTAGACATACTCTCCTACGAGCAGTACTTC.

The chain couples TRBV29-1 to TRBJ2-3; a weak D match, TRBD2 (6 bases). The germline V and J ends were trimmed by 7 bases and 6 bases, with 14 bases remaining between them. The length of the CDR3 is 12 residues. Germline loops: CDR1 SQVTM, CDR2 ANQGSEA. The CDR3 spells CSAGTGMDTQYF. The CDR3 nucleotides are TGCAGCGCCGGGACTGGCATGGATACGCAGTATTTT.

The V and J genes are TRBV20-1 and TRBJ2-5; 9 bases line up with TRBD1. There are 16 residues in the CDR3. Germline V lookup: CDR1 DFQATT, CDR2 SNEGSKA (reference sequence). V shed 3 bases and J 1 base; nucleotides not matched to a gene: 9. The chain's CDR3 is CSASNSRDRVQETQYF. In DNA, the CDR3 is TGCAGTGCTAGTAACAGCCGGGACAGGGTCCAAGAGACCCAGTACTTC.

The gene calls are TRBV6-1 and TRBJ2-3, with D tentatively TRBD1 (6 bases). V was pared by 6 bases and J by 2 bases, with 18 bases between. The germline gives CDR1 MNHNS, CDR2 SASEGT. This CDR3 is 16 amino acids long. The CDR3 sequence is CASSQIKTGFTDTQYF. The CDR3 DNA is TGTGCCAGCAGCCAAATAAAAACAGGGTTCACAGATACGCAGTATTTT.

V gene TRBV20-1 combines with J gene TRBJ2-1; 12 bases match TRBD1. CDR3 length: 15 residues. The germline V gene encodes CDR1 DFQATT and CDR2 SNEGSKA (reference sequence). Trimming took 1 base from V and 10 from J; bases not matched to a gene: 8. The CDR3 sequence is CSARGDRGLGREQFF. In nucleotides, the CDR3 is TGCAGTGCTAGAGGGGACAGGGGGCTGGGGCGCGAGCAGTTCTTC.